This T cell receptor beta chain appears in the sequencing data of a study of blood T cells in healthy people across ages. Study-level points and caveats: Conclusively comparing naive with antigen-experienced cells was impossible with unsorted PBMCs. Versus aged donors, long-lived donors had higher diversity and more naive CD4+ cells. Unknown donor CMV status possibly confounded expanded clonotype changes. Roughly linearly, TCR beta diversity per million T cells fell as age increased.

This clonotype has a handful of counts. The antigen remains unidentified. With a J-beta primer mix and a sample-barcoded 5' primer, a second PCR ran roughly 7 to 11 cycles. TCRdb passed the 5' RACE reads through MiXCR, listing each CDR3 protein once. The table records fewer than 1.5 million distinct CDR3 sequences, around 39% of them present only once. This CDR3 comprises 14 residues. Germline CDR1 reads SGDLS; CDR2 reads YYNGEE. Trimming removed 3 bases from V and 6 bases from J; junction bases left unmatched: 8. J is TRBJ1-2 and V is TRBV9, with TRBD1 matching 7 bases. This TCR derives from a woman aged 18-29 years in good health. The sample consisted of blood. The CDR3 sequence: CASSASTGEDGYTF. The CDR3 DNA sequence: TGTGCCAGCAGCGCTAGTACAGGGGAAGATGGCTACACCTTC.